This entry lists 18 T cell receptor beta chains sequenced from one sample in a study of CD8+CD57+ T cells in acquired aplastic anemia. CD8+CD57+ cell expansion, shown by flow cytometry, had occurred in the patients selected for sequencing. Both TCR beta VDJ combination and CDR3 sequence profiling were carried out. Genomic DNA was the template for this profiling. MiXCR, applied by TCRdb to the reads, yields one record per CDR3 protein. The sample includes 400,000 to 600,000 distinct CDR3 sequences, around 30% seen only once; the top ten take around 0.82%. Sample: sorted CD4+, CD8+, or CD8+CD57+ T cells (not recorded which) from PBMCs. All receptors derive from a human donor with aplastic anemia.

Ten or more counts support this clonotype. Germline is not matched at one junction end, which may reflect a read error. V and J are TRBV29-1 and TRBJ1-1; perhaps TRBD1 as D (6 bases). Germline V gene data show CDR1 as SQVTM and CDR2 as ANQGSEA. The CDR3 consists of 13 residues. DNA for the CDR3: TGCAGCGTTGAAACAGGGCTAAACACTAAAGCTTTCTTT. It encodes CSVETGLNTKAFF. Supplemented by reference TRBV29-1 and TRBJ1-1, the full variable domain reads SAVISQKPSRDICQRGTSLTIQCQVDSQVTMMFWYRQQPGQSLTLIATANQGSEATYESGFVIDKFPISRPNLTFSTLTVSNMSPEDSSIYLCSVETGLNTKAFFGQGTRLTVV.

This clonotype was found a few times. A much larger clonotype is one base distant, so this may be a read error. Because the CDR3 is missing its conserved closing phenylalanine or tryptophan, this is likely a read error. V gene TRBV29-1 combines with J gene TRBJ2-7; D possibly corresponds to TRBD2 (7 bases). The CDR3 has 15 residues. Between the trimmed V and J ends, which lost 5 bases and 3 bases, there was a span of 20 bases. Germline lookup yields CDR1 SQVTM and CDR2 ANQGSEA. In DNA, the CDR3 is TGCAGCGTTTCGGTCGGGGGGCAAATTCACTACGAGCAGTACCTC. It codes for CSVSVGGQIHYEQYL.

This clonotype was detected ten times or more. This chain links TRBV4-2 with TRBJ2-7; possibly TRBD2 for D (5 bases). The length of the CDR3 is 14 residues. Per the germline V gene, CDR1 is LGHNA and CDR2 is YNFKEQ. Trimming pared 3 bases from V and 0 bases from J, leaving 9 bases between. This CDR3 reads CASSHPGSSYEQYF. In DNA form, the CDR3 reads TGTGCCAGCAGCCACCCGGGGAGCTCCTACGAGCAGTACTTC.

This clonotype was detected a few times. The chain has TRBV2 and TRBJ2-7; D remains unclear. This CDR3 spans 13 amino acids. Trimming left V 3 bases short and J 3 bases short, with 9 bases between. Germline CDR1 reads SNHLY; CDR2 reads FYNNEI. Here the CDR3 reads CASSEFLDYEQYF. For the CDR3, the DNA is TGTGCCAGCAGTGAGTTCTTGGACTACGAGCAGTACTTC.

As concerns this clonotype: A read error is possible here, since a much larger clone lies one base away. The chain combines TRBV10-3 with TRBJ2-7, with D unclear. V gave up 4 bases and J gave up 5 bases, with 21 bases separating them. CDR3 length equals 16 residues. Germline V gene lookup returns CDR1 ENHRY and CDR2 SYGVKD. CDR3 coding DNA: TGTGCCATCAGTGGTTCTGGGTCTGGCTCTCGGCACGAGCAGTACTTC. Its protein is CAISGSGSGSRHEQYF.

The chain couples TRBV2 to TRBJ1-6; D is undetermined. CDR1 and CDR2 from the germline V gene are SNHLY and FYNNEI. V lost 9 bases and J 5 bases, leaving 14 bases between the germline ends. The CDR3 consists of 14 residues. The CDR3 DNA follows: TGTGCCAGTGTCCTCCTTGTTGATAATTCACCCCTCCACTTT. Its translation is CASVLLVDNSPLHF.

The V and J genes are TRBV2 and TRBJ2-7; weak D call: TRBD1 (6 bases). There are 14 residues in the CDR3. Trimming took off 4 bases at V and 2 bases at J, with 12 bases between the two ends. Germline values: CDR1 SNHLY, CDR2 FYNNEI. This CDR3 reads CASSAGTPAYEQYF. The CDR3 DNA reads TGTGCCAGCAGTGCCGGGACACCTGCCTACGAGCAGTACTTC.

V and J are TRBV11-1 and TRBJ2-2, with a weak D call TRBD1 (6 bases). Germline lookup yields CDR1 SGHAT and CDR2 FQDESV (reference sequence). The CDR3 length is 17 residues. V lost 1 base and J 5 bases, leaving 17 bases between the germline ends. The DNA of the CDR3 is TGTGCCAGCAGCTTAGTTGGCAGGGGTTTGCGTACCGGGGAGCTGTTTTTT. Its protein is CASSLVGRGLRTGELFF.

The rearrangement uses TRBV29-1 and TRBJ1-2; the D gene is possibly TRBD1 (5 bases). The V and J ends lost 7 bases and 4 bases respectively, with 10 bases between them. The CDR3 loop spans 11 amino acids. Germline V gene data show CDR1 as SQVTM and CDR2 as ANQGSEA. This chain's CDR3 is CSGGGGYGYTF. CDR3 sequence (DNA): TGCAGCGGGGGGGGGGGCTATGGCTACACCTTC.

At least ten counts were recorded for this clonotype. The rearrangement uses TRBV10-3 and TRBJ1-2, with 10 nucleotides matching TRBD1. V lost 2 bases and J lost 6; bases outside the gene matches: 6. The CDR3 contains 15 residues. Germline assignment: CDR1 ENHRY and CDR2 SYGVKD. CDR3 coding DNA: TGTGCCATCAGTGAGCCCGGGACAGGGGATCATGGCTACACCTTC. It yields the protein CAISEPGTGDHGYTF.

At least ten counts were recorded for this clonotype. V is TRBV19 and J is TRBJ2-3; the D is unclear. V lost 2 bases, J lost 6 bases, and 9 bases lay in between. The germline CDR1 and CDR2 sequences are LNHDA and SQIVND (reference sequence). The CDR3 covers 13 residues. DNA for the CDR3: TGTGCCAGTAGTATAACGTTTGGGGATACGCAGTATTTT. Its translation is CASSITFGDTQYF.

J is TRBJ1-6 and V is TRBV27; perhaps TRBD1 as D (6 bases). Trimming took off 3 bases at V and 10 bases at J, with 16 bases between the two ends. Germline V gene sequence: CDR1 MNHEY, CDR2 SMNVEV (reference sequence). The CDR3 spans 15 residues. The CDR3 reads CASSLMGGAQSPLHF. The CDR3 DNA reads TGTGCCAGCAGTTTGATGGGGGGGGCCCAGTCACCCCTCCACTTT.

The chain has TRBV4-1 and TRBJ1-3; 7 bases are shared with TRBD1. The CDR3 length is 16 residues. Looked up from germline, CDR1 is MGHRA and CDR2 is YSYEKL. Trimming removed 4 bases from V and 4 bases from J; junction bases left unmatched: 10. CDR3 region: CASSRPDRDKGNTIYF. CDR3 nucleotides: TGCGCCAGCAGCCGACCAGACAGGGATAAGGGAAACACCATATATTTT.

The CDR3 is CASIHPAGSNGYTF. In nucleotides, the CDR3 is TGTGCCAGCATCCATCCGGCGGGGAGCAATGGCTACACCTTC. The chain recombines TRBV7-9 with TRBJ1-2, with no clear D. This CDR3 is built from 14 residues. V lost 7 bases and J lost 6, with 18 bases in between. CDR1 and CDR2 from the germline V gene are SEHNR and FQNEAQ (reference sequence).

The chain recombines TRBV5-1 with TRBJ1-1, with 8 bases that match TRBD1. This CDR3 is 14 amino acids long. CDR1 and CDR2 from the germline V gene are SGHRS and YFSETQ. V was clipped by 3 bases and J by 4 bases; unmatched bases: 5. CDR3 coding DNA: TGCGCCAGCAGCTGGACAGGGAGCGGCACTGAAGCTTTCTTT. It encodes CASSWTGSGTEAFF.

Comment on this clonotype: The junction shows a germline mismatch at one end, possibly a read error. The rearrangement joins TRBV4-1 to TRBJ1-2, with 7 bases matching TRBD1. The CDR3 sequence is 16 residues long. Germline V CDR1 and CDR2: MGHRA, YSYEKL. The CDR3: CASGQDVVTGNYGYTF. The CDR3 DNA sequence: TGTGCCAGCGGCCAAGATGTTGTGACAGGGAACTATGGCTACACCTTC.

V and J are TRBV14 and TRBJ1-1; no reliable D call. Looked up from germline, CDR1 is SGHDN and CDR2 is FVKESK. Trimming took 5 bases from V and 2 from J, leaving 6 bases between them. CDR3 length: 12 amino acids. The CDR3 DNA follows: TGTGCCAGCAGCAACACTAACACTGAAGCTTTCTTT. Translating gives CASSNTNTEAFF.

This clonotype was observed a few times. The chain links TRBV10-3 to TRBJ2-3, with 8 bases fitting TRBD2. The V gene end was trimmed by 10 bases and the J gene end by 6 bases; junction bases not matched to a gene: 24. The CDR3 runs to 18 residues. The germline CDR1 and CDR2 sequences are ENHRY and SYGVKD. CDR3 sequence reads: CASRGQFLASGREDTQYF. The DNA of the CDR3 is TGTGCCAGCCGCGGACAATTTCTGGCTAGCGGGCGTGAGGATACGCAGTATTTT.